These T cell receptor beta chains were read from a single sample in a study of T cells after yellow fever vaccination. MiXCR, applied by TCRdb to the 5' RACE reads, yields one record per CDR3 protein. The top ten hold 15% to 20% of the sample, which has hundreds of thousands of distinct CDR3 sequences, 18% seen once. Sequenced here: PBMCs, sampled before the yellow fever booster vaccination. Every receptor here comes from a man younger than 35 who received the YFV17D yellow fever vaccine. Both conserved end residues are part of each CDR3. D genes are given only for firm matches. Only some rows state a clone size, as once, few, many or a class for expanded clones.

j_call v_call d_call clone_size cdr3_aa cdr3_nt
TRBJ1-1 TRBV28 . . CASSFGGAEAFF TGTGCCAGCAGTTTTGGAGGGGCTGAAGCTTTCTTT
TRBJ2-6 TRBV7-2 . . CASRGYLGNGANVLTF TGTGCCAGCAGAGGGTATCTAGGGAACGGGGCCAACGTCCTGACTTTC
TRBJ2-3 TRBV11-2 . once CASSLGSQAIITDTQYF TGTGCCAGCAGCTTAGGTTCACAGGCCATAATCACAGATACGCAGTATTTT
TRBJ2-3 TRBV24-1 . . CATSEVNTDTQYF TGTGCCACCAGTGAAGTGAACACAGATACGCAGTATTTT
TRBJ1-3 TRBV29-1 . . CSVEGGDSGASGNTIYF TGCAGCGTTGAGGGGGGTGACAGTGGAGCCTCTGGAAACACCATATATTTT
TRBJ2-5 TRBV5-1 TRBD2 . CASSPLLAVGSQETQYF TGCGCCAGCAGCCCCCTTCTAGCGGTTGGATCTCAAGAGACCCAGTACTTC
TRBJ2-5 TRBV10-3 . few CAISEGRDSRFSYF TGTGCCATCAGTGAGGGCCGGGACTCTAGGTTCTCGTACTTC
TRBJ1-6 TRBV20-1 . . CSAKTGTEGSPLHF TGCAGTGCTAAAACCGGGACCGAGGGTTCACCCCTCCACTTT
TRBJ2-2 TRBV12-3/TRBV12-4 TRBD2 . CASRPLAANTGELFF TGTGCCAGCAGGCCACTAGCGGCCAACACCGGGGAGCTGTTTTTT
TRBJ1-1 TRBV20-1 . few CSAKGGILTEAFF TGCAGTGCTAAGGGCGGAATTCTTACTGAAGCTTTCTTT
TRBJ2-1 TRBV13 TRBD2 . CASSFGGGVPNEQFF TGTGCCAGCAGCTTTGGCGGGGGGGTGCCGAATGAGCAGTTCTTC
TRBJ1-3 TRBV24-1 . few CATSAAAGNTIYF TGTGCCACCAGTGCGGCAGCTGGAAACACCATATATTTT
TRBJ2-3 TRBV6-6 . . CASSYSQGSSTDTQYF TGTGCCAGCAGTTACTCCCAGGGTAGCAGTACAGATACGCAGTATTTT
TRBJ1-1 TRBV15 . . CATSRDRGPPAEAFF TGTGCCACCAGCAGAGATAGGGGACCCCCCGCTGAAGCTTTCTTT
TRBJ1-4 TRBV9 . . CASSAYREDEKLFF TGTGCCAGCAGCGCTTACAGGGAGGATGAAAAACTGTTTTTT
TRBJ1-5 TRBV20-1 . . CSARDQGQLNQPQHF TGCAGTGCTAGAGATCAGGGTCAGCTCAATCAGCCCCAGCATTTT
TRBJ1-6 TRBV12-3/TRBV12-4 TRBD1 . CASSRRPGQGVYNSPLHF TGTGCCAGCAGTCGTCGTCCGGGACAGGGGGTCTATAATTCACCCCTCCACTTT
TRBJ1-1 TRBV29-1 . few CSVEAPRGYWNTEAFF TGCAGCGTTGAGGCCCCTCGGGGGTACTGGAACACTGAAGCTTTCTTT
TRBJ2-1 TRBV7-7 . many CASSPGTNNEQFF TGTGCTAGCAGCCCCGGGACAAACAATGAGCAGTTCTTC
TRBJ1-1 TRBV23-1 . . CASSQSNNREAEAFF TGCGCCAGCAGTCAATCTAATAACAGGGAAGCTGAAGCTTTCTTT
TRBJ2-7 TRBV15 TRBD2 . CATSRVAGSTYEQYF TGTGCCACCAGCAGAGTAGCGGGGAGTACCTACGAGCAGTACTTC
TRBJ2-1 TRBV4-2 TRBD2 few CASSAGTSGAGQFF TGTGCCAGCAGCGCCGGGACTAGCGGGGCGGGGCAGTTCTTC
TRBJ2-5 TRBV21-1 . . CASIGAQETQYF TGTGCCAGCATTGGAGCGCAAGAGACCCAGTACTTC
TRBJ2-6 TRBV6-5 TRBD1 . CASSYSGQVLSGANVLTF TGTGCCAGCAGTTACTCCGGACAGGTCCTCTCTGGGGCCAACGTCCTGACTTTC
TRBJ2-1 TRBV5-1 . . CASSLDWREQFF TGCGCCAGCAGCTTGGACTGGCGGGAGCAGTTCTTC
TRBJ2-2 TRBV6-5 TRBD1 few CASRPLPRQGTGELFF TGTGCCAGCAGACCACTTCCGCGACAGGGGACCGGGGAGCTGTTTTTT